This entry is about one TCR beta chain. Its target is unknown. Expressed TCRB transcripts got sequenced, as all isolated RNA was reverse transcribed. Deep immunoSEQ sequencing covered naive, central memory and regulatory T cell samples. Sequencing used immunoSEQ multiplex PCR; TCRdb keeps in-frame clones, though not all of them. This table has a few hundred thousand clones, approximately 15% appearing once. These data originate in a study of beta chain features in type 1 diabetes. General study points: All four CD4+ subsets from Type 1 diabetes patients carried moderately but significantly shorter TCRB CDR3s. An over-representation of cells with high TCR expression could result from cDNA sequencing. In the patient group, naive, central memory and Treg TCRB repertoires seemed more alike than in the healthy donor group.

After removal of 6 bases from V and 8 bases from J, the junction contained 4 bases not matched to a gene. The CDR3 spans 14 residues. The germline V gene has CDR1 ENHRY and CDR2 SYGVKD. Sorting based on CD45RO/CCR7/CD25/CD127/CD95/CD27 separated CD4+ naive, central memory, regulatory and stem cell-like memory cells. The sequenced sample was naive CD4+ T cells from blood. This clonotype was sampled from a man younger than 35 with type 1 diabetes. The chain has TRBV10-3 and TRBJ2-1; 13 bases match TRBD2. The DNA for the CDR3 is TGTGCCATCAGAAACGGACTAGCGGGAGATGAGCAGTTCTTC. This sequence encodes CAIRNGLAGDEQFF.